This record looks at one TCR beta chain sequence and its context. Its antigen is still unknown. The table came from immunoSEQ multiplex PCR; TCRdb's copy has only in-frame clones and leaves some out. In the table there are some 45,000 clones, roughly 92% of which are singletons. These data originate in a study of tissue T cells after allogeneic stem cell transplantation. Overall study findings and caveats: Shared clones across patients were few; motif clustering revealed tissue-specific shared signatures. Blood and spleen captured only part of the tissue TCR repertoire.

The sequences come from blood, collected before transplantation. This receptor was obtained from a woman aged 35-70 years who later had graft-versus-host disease after an allogeneic stem cell transplant.

For the CDR3, the DNA is TGTGCCAGCAGCTCCATTAAGGGGGTTAGCACTGAAGCTTTCTTT. As protein: CASSSIKGVSTEAFF. The chain joins TRBV5-6 to TRBJ1-1; D may be TRBD1 (6 bases). Germline values: CDR1 SGHDT, CDR2 YYEEEE. V was pared by 3 bases and J by 4 bases, with 16 bases between. This CDR3 has 15 amino acids.